This TCR beta chain was identified in a study of CD4 T cells in relation to SARS-CoV-2 and coronaviruses. Across the study: Negative control cultures got HIV-1 Nef peptides or no peptide. The restricting HLA molecule for shared crossreactive spike epitopes was mapped.

Turning to this clone: Its antigen is unidentified.

Germline V gene sequence: CDR1 MNHEY, CDR2 SVGEGT. The junction had 5 bases not matched to a gene; V was cut back by 2 bases and J by 8 bases. This CDR3 has 15 residues. Unexposed donor CD4+ T cells date from about 2011-2018, before the COVID-19 pandemic. After ten to eleven days of culture, CD4+ T cells were isolated. Testing used SARS-CoV-2 S/N and four cold-coronavirus spikes on unexposed-donor CD4+ T cells, cells permitting. A few million PBMCs per well were cultured with around 9.9 IU/ml IL-2. Profiled with immunoSEQ multiplex PCR; TCRdb holds only in-frame clones, not every one. The sample includes about 29,000 clones, approximately 79% seen only once; the top ten take approximately 13%.

The specimen sequenced was CD4+ T cells from PBMCs, cultured in vitro. The rearrangement uses TRBV6-2 or TRBV6-3 and TRBJ2-1; 11 bases map to TRBD1. The source is a human donor in good health. For the CDR3, the DNA is TGTGCCAGCAGTTACCTCGGGACAGGGGGTGATGAGCAGTTCTTC. This sequence encodes CASSYLGTGGDEQFF.